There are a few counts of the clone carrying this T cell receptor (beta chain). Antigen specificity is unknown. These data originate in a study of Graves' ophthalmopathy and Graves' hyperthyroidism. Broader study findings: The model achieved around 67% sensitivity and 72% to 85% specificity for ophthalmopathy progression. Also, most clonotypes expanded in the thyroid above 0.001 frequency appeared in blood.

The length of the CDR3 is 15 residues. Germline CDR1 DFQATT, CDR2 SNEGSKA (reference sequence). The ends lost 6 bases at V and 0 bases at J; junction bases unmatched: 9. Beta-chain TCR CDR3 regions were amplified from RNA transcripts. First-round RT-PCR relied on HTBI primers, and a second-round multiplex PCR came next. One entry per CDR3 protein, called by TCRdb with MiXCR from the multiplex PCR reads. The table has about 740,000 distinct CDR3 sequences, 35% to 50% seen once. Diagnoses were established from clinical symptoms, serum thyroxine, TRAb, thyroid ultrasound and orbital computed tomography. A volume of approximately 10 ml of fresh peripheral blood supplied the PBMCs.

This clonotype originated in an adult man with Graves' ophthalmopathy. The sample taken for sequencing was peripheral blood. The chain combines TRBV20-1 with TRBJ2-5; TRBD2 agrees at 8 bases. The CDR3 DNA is TGCAGTGCCGCCCCAACGGGAGGGTACCAAGAGACCCAGTACTTC. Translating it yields CSAAPTGGYQETQYF.